One and the same sample provided the 30 T cell receptor beta chains below, sequenced in a study of T cell repertoires in cytomegalovirus infection. TCRdb passed the reads through MiXCR, listing each CDR3 protein once. The repertoire includes roughly 130,000 distinct CDR3 sequences, roughly 8.2% of them detected once, and about 9.5% sits in the top ten. The sequenced sample consisted of PBMCs. Receptors originate from a human donor in good health (CMV status not recorded). Some clones in this sample may be carry-over from other donors' samples.

In this sample, this clonotype turned up many times. This chain connects TRBV7-9 to TRBJ2-5; TRBD2 aligns across 9 bases. The CDR3 covers 14 residues. CDR1 and CDR2 from the germline V gene are SEHNR and FQNEAQ (reference sequence). V was clipped by 5 bases and J by 5 bases; unmatched bases: 6. The CDR3 spells CASSAGTSRETQYF. The CDR3, as DNA: TGTGCCAGCAGCGCAGGGACTAGCCGGGAGACCCAGTACTTC.

There are a few counts of this clonotype. The chain couples TRBV5-1 to TRBJ1-2, with D perhaps matching TRBD1 (6 bases). Trimming pared 1 base from V and 6 bases from J, leaving 10 bases between. The CDR3 has 13 residues. Germline lookup yields CDR1 SGHRS and CDR2 YFSETQ. CDR3 sequence reads: CASSLSPGDGYTF. The CDR3 DNA follows: TGCGCCAGCAGCTTGTCCCCAGGGGATGGCTACACCTTC.

This clonotype showed up many times. The genes are TRBV7-9 and TRBJ2-6; TRBD2 aligns across 8 bases. V was clipped by 5 bases and J by 0 bases; unmatched bases: 21. In germline, CDR1 is SEHNR, CDR2 FQNEAQ (reference sequence). The CDR3 consists of 22 residues. Here the CDR3 DNA reads TGTGCCAGCAGCACCCGGAAGGCTCTCGCCCCCGGGAGGGCCTCTGGGGCCAACGTCCTGACTTTC. Protein: CASSTRKALAPGRASGANVLTF.

This clonotype has at least ten counts. The V call is TRBV5-4, the J call TRBJ2-7; 9 bases align to TRBD1. J was trimmed by 0 bases and V by 4 bases; bases with no gene match: 8. Germline CDR1 SGHNT, CDR2 YYREEE (reference sequence). This CDR3 comprises 16 residues. CDR3 DNA: TGTGCCAGCAGCCCGGACAGGGGCCTCCTCTCCTACGAGCAGTACTTC. Its protein product is CASSPDRGLLSYEQYF.

This clonotype was counted ten times or more. The gene calls are TRBV20-1 and TRBJ2-4; 7 bases agree with TRBD1. The CDR3 covers 14 residues. V was pared by 6 bases and J by 2 bases, with 7 bases of the junction left unmatched. The germline CDR1 and CDR2 sequences are DFQATT and SNEGSKA (reference sequence). CDR3 in DNA: TGCAGTGCGATGGCAGGGGGAACCAAAAACATTCAGTACTTC. Translated, it gives CSAMAGGTKNIQYF.

This clonotype was recorded many times. The chain is built from TRBV6-6 and TRBJ2-2, with D possibly matching TRBD2 (7 bases). The CDR3 is made up of 16 amino acids. V lost 5 bases to trimming and J lost 6 bases, with 19 bases between them. CDR1 and CDR2 (germline): MNHNY, SVGAGI (reference sequence). The CDR3: CASSRGKRGGSGELFF. CDR3 DNA: TGTGCCAGCAGTAGGGGGAAAAGGGGGGGGTCCGGGGAGCTGTTTTTT.

This clonotype was detected many times. This chain uses TRBV12-3 or TRBV12-4 with TRBJ1-5; TRBD1 matches at 9 bases. The CDR3 loop spans 19 amino acids. The V and J ends lost 6 bases and 0 bases, in that order; junction bases with no gene match: 15. The CDR3 here is CASSPGQGIGGYSNQPQHF. The CDR3 coding sequence is TGTGCCAGCAGCCCCGGACAGGGGATTGGAGGTTATAGCAATCAGCCCCAGCATTTT.

This clonotype was observed many times. The genes are TRBV7-8 and TRBJ1-1; D remains ambiguous. Looked up from germline, CDR1 is SGHVS and CDR2 is FQNEAQ. This CDR3 spans 13 amino acids. V shed 7 bases and J shed 2 bases, with 11 bases lying between them. This chain's CDR3 is CASKATHNTEAFF. The CDR3 DNA follows: TGTGCCAGCAAGGCGACACACAACACTGAAGCTTTCTTT.

This clonotype was found many times. CDR3 in DNA: TGTGCCAGCAGCTTAGGGGGTGGGGAGATAGTTACTGAAGCTTTCTTT. Residues: CASSLGGGEIVTEAFF. The gene calls are TRBV7-6 and TRBJ1-1; no clear D gene. CDR1 is SGHVS and CDR2 is FNYEAQ in the germline V gene. The CDR3 contains 16 residues. Trimming removed 1 base from V and 5 bases from J, with 17 bases in between. Full variable domain (remainder filled in from reference TRBV7-6 and TRBJ1-1): GAGVSQSPRYKVTKRGQDVALRCDPISGHVSLYWYRQALGQGPEFLTYFNYEAQQDKSGLPNDRFSAERPEGSISTLTIQRTEQRDSAMYRCASSLGGGEIVTEAFFGQGTRLTVV.

J is TRBJ2-7 and V is TRBV20-1, with TRBD1 matching 8 bases. The CDR3 covers 12 residues. Germline V lookup: CDR1 DFQATT, CDR2 SNEGSKA (reference sequence). With V trimmed by 5 bases and J by 4 bases, 4 bases remained unmatched. The CDR3 bases are TGCAGTGCTGTGGACAGGGTGTACGAGCAGTACTTC. It translates to CSAVDRVYEQYF.

V usage is TRBV20-1 and J usage is TRBJ2-7; unclear D gene. Germline CDR1 and CDR2: DFQATT and SNEGSKA (reference sequence). The germline V and J ends were trimmed by 5 bases and 3 bases, with 11 bases remaining between them. The CDR3 runs 12 residues. For the CDR3, the DNA is TGCAGTGCTCTTCAGGTCCTCTACGAGCAGTACTTC. This sequence encodes CSALQVLYEQYF.

This clonotype was recorded at least ten times. The V gene is TRBV12-3 or TRBV12-4, the J gene TRBJ1-1; 7 bases line up with TRBD1. The trim removed 4 bases at V and 5 bases at J, leaving 7 bases unmatched. The CDR3 has 14 residues. CDR3 DNA: TGTGCCAGCAGTTCCGCAGGGGGAAGGACTGAAGCTTTCTTT. This codes for CASSSAGGRTEAFF.

In this sample, this clonotype turned up many times. The chain carries TRBV20-1 and TRBJ2-5; TRBD2 agrees at 7 bases. CDR3 length: 13 residues. Per germline, CDR1 DFQATT and CDR2 SNEGSKA (reference sequence). V dropped 6 bases and J dropped 4; count of bases not matched to a gene: 8. This CDR3 reads CSAAPSGSETQYF. The DNA of the CDR3 is TGCAGTGCCGCACCTAGCGGTTCAGAGACCCAGTACTTC.

Many counts were recorded for this clonotype. The chain has TRBV4-2 and TRBJ2-7; 11 bases match TRBD1. J lost 1 base, V lost 0 bases, and 2 bases had no gene match. Germline CDR1 is LGHNA and CDR2 is YNFKEQ. CDR3 size: 16 residues. DNA for the CDR3: TGTGCCAGCAGCCAAGAAGGGACAGGGGGTTCCTACGAGCAGTACTTC. Its protein is CASSQEGTGGSYEQYF.

This rearrangement joins TRBV7-2 to TRBJ2-5; 7 positions match TRBD1. Losses at the gene ends were 0 bases for V and 4 bases for J; bases not matched to a gene: 5. Germline CDR1 reads SGHTA; CDR2 reads FQGNSA. The CDR3 loop spans 15 amino acids. CDR3 sequence reads: CASSLALNRGETQYF. DNA of the CDR3: TGTGCCAGCAGCTTAGCGCTTAACAGGGGAGAGACCCAGTACTTC.

This clonotype was found a few times. The chain employs TRBV3-1 and TRBJ2-1; D might be TRBD1 or TRBD2, each matching 5 bases. V was pared by 1 base and J by 5 bases, with 15 bases between. This CDR3 has 16 residues. Per germline, CDR1 LGHDT and CDR2 YNNKEL (reference sequence). This CDR3 is CASSQGFSGQNNEQFF. The CDR3, as DNA: TGTGCCAGCAGCCAAGGGTTCAGCGGACAAAACAATGAGCAGTTCTTC.

This clonotype has a handful of counts. The chain uses TRBV5-5 and TRBJ2-1; TRBD2 matches at 11 bases. Germline CDR1 is SGHKS and CDR2 is YYEKEE (reference sequence). The CDR3 extends over 16 amino acids. Trimming at V came to 4 bases and at J to 4 bases, leaving 7 bases not matched to a gene. Written as DNA, the CDR3 is TGTGCCAGCAGCGGTAGCGGGGGGGCCCTTTACAATGAGCAGTTCTTC. Translated: CASSGSGGALYNEQFF.

This clonotype was counted only a few times. The V call is TRBV11-2, the J call TRBJ2-2, with TRBD1 identical over 9 bases. This CDR3 comprises 16 residues. V was pared by 3 bases and J by 5 bases, with 7 bases of the junction left unmatched. Per germline, CDR1 SGHAT and CDR2 FQNNGV. The CDR3 loop reads CASSFGTGRETGELFF. The DNA of the CDR3 is TGTGCCAGCAGCTTCGGGACAGGGAGGGAAACCGGGGAGCTGTTTTTT.

This clonotype was found many times. The rearrangement links TRBV20-1 to TRBJ1-1, with 8 bases matching TRBD1. CDR3 length: 14 amino acids. Germline CDR1 and CDR2: DFQATT and SNEGSKA (reference sequence). V lost 5 bases to trimming and J lost 2 bases; unmatched junction nucleotides: 7. The DNA for the CDR3 is TGCAGTGCTGGAACGGACAGGGCTAACACTGAAGCTTTCTTT. This translates into CSAGTDRANTEAFF.

This clonotype appeared many times. This rearrangement joins TRBV20-1 to TRBJ2-1; 7 nucleotides align to TRBD2. The length of the CDR3 is 16 residues. With 0 bases clipped from V and 6 bases from J, the junction kept 11 bases outside the gene matches. Germline CDR1 DFQATT, CDR2 SNEGSKA (reference sequence). CDR3 amino acids: CSAREVLGLVSNEQFF. The CDR3 DNA is TGCAGTGCTAGAGAAGTACTAGGACTAGTGTCCAATGAGCAGTTCTTC.

A single count supports this clonotype. The chain combines TRBV7-9 with TRBJ2-1; D is undetermined. V lost 5 bases to trimming and J lost 0 bases, with 11 bases between them. Per germline, CDR1 SEHNR and CDR2 FQNEAQ (reference sequence). CDR3 length: 15 residues. The CDR3 bases are TGTGCCAGCAGCCCGAGCGAGAGCTCCTACAATGAGCAGTTCTTC. Translated: CASSPSESSYNEQFF.

V and J are TRBV20-1 and TRBJ2-3; D ambiguous. The V gene lost 0 bases and the J gene lost 3 bases, with 16 bases spanning the gap. The CDR3 consists of 16 residues. CDR1 and CDR2 (germline): DFQATT, SNEGSKA (reference sequence). In DNA, the CDR3 is TGCAGTGCTAGAGAAGGGTTGAGCTTGGGGACAGATACGCAGTATTTT. This sequence encodes CSAREGLSLGTDTQYF.

This chain links TRBV5-4 with TRBJ1-2; unclear D gene. This CDR3 has 13 amino acids. V lost 0 bases, J lost 2 bases, and 5 bases lay in between. Germline V lookup: CDR1 SGHNT, CDR2 YYREEE (reference sequence). The chain's CDR3 is CASSLAQNYGYTF. In DNA form, the CDR3 reads TGTGCCAGCAGCTTGGCACAGAACTATGGCTACACCTTC.

The V gene is TRBV4-2, the J gene TRBJ1-1; 10 bases map to TRBD1. CDR3 length: 16 amino acids. Looked up from germline, CDR1 is LGHNA and CDR2 is YNFKEQ. The V gene end was trimmed by 1 base and the J gene end by 3 bases; junction bases not matched to a gene: 5. CDR3 sequence: CASSQAPGQGYTEAFF. CDR3 sequence (DNA): TGTGCCAGCAGCCAAGCGCCGGGACAGGGGTACACTGAAGCTTTCTTT.

In its sample, this clonotype was seen many times. The chain combines TRBV24-1 with TRBJ1-1; possible D gene TRBD1, 6 bases. V lost 0 bases and J 4 bases, leaving 11 bases between the germline ends. Germline V gene data show CDR1 as KGHDR and CDR2 as SFDVKD. The CDR3 is 15 residues long. CDR3 loop: CATSDLGRGPTEAFF. For the CDR3, the DNA is TGTGCCACCAGTGATTTGGGCAGGGGCCCCACTGAAGCTTTCTTT.

This clonotype has just a few counts. The rearrangement links TRBV29-1 to TRBJ1-2, with 7 bases aligning to TRBD1. Germline CDR1 SQVTM, CDR2 ANQGSEA. The CDR3 sequence is 12 residues long. V shed 6 bases, J shed 7 bases, and the junction held 8 bases outside the gene matches. DNA for the CDR3: TGCAGCGTAGACAGGGTCCCGGGTGGCTACACCTTC. Amino acids: CSVDRVPGGYTF.

This clonotype was counted only a few times. The chain joins TRBV5-4 to TRBJ2-3, with D perhaps given as TRBD1 or TRBD2 (5 bases each). The germline V gene encodes CDR1 SGHNT and CDR2 YYREEE (reference sequence). This CDR3 contains 16 residues. The V end was cut by 4 bases, the J end by 1 base, with 16 bases between. Here the CDR3 reads CASSPTGRSGTDTQYF. Written as DNA, the CDR3 is TGTGCCAGCAGCCCGACGGGACGAAGCGGCACAGATACGCAGTATTTT. Drawing the rest from reference TRBV5-4 and TRBJ2-3, the complete variable domain is ETGVTQSPTHLIKTRGQQVTLRCSSQSGHNTVSWYQQALGQGPQFIFQYYREEENGRGNFPPRFSGLQFPNYSSELNVNALELDDSALYLCASSPTGRSGTDTQYFGPGTRLTVL.

At least ten counts were recorded for this clonotype. This chain links TRBV7-9 with TRBJ2-5; 9 nucleotides agree with TRBD1. The germline V gene encodes CDR1 SEHNR and CDR2 FQNEAQ (reference sequence). This CDR3 is built from 14 residues. V lost 5 bases and J lost 3; bases outside the gene matches: 4. Written as DNA, the CDR3 is TGTGCCAGCAGCCATGGGACAGGGAAAGAGACCCAGTACTTC. It encodes CASSHGTGKETQYF.

By share of the sample, this clonotype is medium-sized. The chain carries TRBV7-2 and TRBJ2-5; D is perhaps TRBD1 or TRBD2 (5 bases each). This CDR3 is 13 amino acids long. The germline gives CDR1 SGHTA, CDR2 FQGNSA. The V end lost 1 base, the J end lost 7 bases, and 10 bases lay between the germline ends. The CDR3 here is CASSLDPGGTQYF. The CDR3 coding sequence is TGTGCCAGCAGCTTAGACCCTGGGGGGACCCAGTACTTC.

Ten or more counts support this clonotype. The chain employs TRBV12-3 or TRBV12-4 and TRBJ1-4; D gene uncertain. Deletions cut 2 bases from V and 8 bases from J, with 12 bases between. The CDR3 extends over 14 amino acids. The CDR3, as DNA: TGTGCCAGCAGTTTAAGGGCAGGCGGGGAAAAACTGTTTTTT. As protein: CASSLRAGGEKLFF.